This T cell receptor beta chain is drawn from a study of CD8 T cells in ankylosing spondylitis (dated by TCRdb to about 2017). Regarding the study in general: The study profiled T cell receptor beta repertoires in healthy donors and ankylosing spondylitis patients to find disease-linked TCR variants. The full study cohort was made up of about 25 ankylosing spondylitis patients and over 90 healthy donors. Peripheral blood samples were taken, and synovial fluid was additionally collected from ankylosing spondylitis patients. Summary of the overall study and its limitations: Some motif variants were previously reported in synovial fluid and blood of reactive arthritis patients, suggesting common disease-initiation mechanisms. In peripheral blood, the disease-linked clones were found at relatively low frequencies and had a CD8+ phenotype. Blood from ankylosing spondylitis patients appeared to be characterized by a TCR beta motif composed of under ten highly homologous amino acid variants. Significant enrichment of the disease-linked clones was reported in matched synovial fluid samples from ankylosing spondylitis patients.

Data came from an Illumina HiSeq 2500. TCR beta libraries were prepared by quantitative 5'-RACE with molecular barcodes. For the original study's pipeline: Disease-linked TCR variants were identified with a new computational method built on a probabilistic model of VDJ rearrangement. TCRdb passed the public sequencing reads through fastp at Q25 and MiXCR, retaining productive beta sequences. Rows with a matching CDR3 protein are joined into one entry that keeps the most common DNA and genes. The V and J calls were not made by the authors but by TCRdb's processing. In this sample the table shows around 340,000 distinct CDR3 sequences, about 14% of which occur a single time. The ten largest account for 0.95% to 1.4% of the sample. Only a few counts were recorded for this clonotype. Which antigen it targets is not known. A junction end diverges from the germline sequence, so it may reflect a read error.

The germline V gene (reference sequence) gives CDR1 as DFQATT and CDR2 as SNEGSKA. CDR3 length: 15 amino acids, cysteine to phenylalanine. CDR3 DNA only is kept here, 45 bases in frame from base 1. The sequence came from a male donor with ankylosing spondylitis or in good health (not recorded which). The sequenced material came from blood, either unsorted or a sorted T cell fraction (not recorded which). The chain employs TRBV20-1 and TRBJ2-3; the best D guess is TRBD1, with 6 bases matching. This receptor has the CDR3 CSARAGTSSTDTQYF. The sequenced DNA is TGCAGTGCTAGGGCCGGGACATCCAGCACGGATACGCAGTATTTT.